The 4 T cell receptor beta chains listed next were all sequenced from one sample in a study of blood T cell repertoires in COVID-19. Clones were sequenced by immunoSEQ multiplex PCR, and TCRdb holds only the in-frame ones, with some missing. The data hold around 250,000 clones, with approximately 82% observed a single time. Sequencing was done on a sample of peripheral blood. The receptors shown here come from a man at least 80 years old with acute or convalescent COVID-19.

Remarks on this clone: Other DNA sequences in the same sample also yield this CDR3. The J gene is TRBJ1-5, the V gene TRBV5-6; 9 bases align to TRBD1. Germline CDR1 SGHDT, CDR2 YYEEEE. The CDR3 extends over 13 amino acids. J gave up 7 bases and V 4 bases, and 3 bases lay outside the gene matches. CDR3 protein: CASSPGQGQPQHF. The CDR3 nucleotides are TGTGCCAGCAGCCCGGGACAGGGCCAGCCCCAGCATTTT.

This chain uses TRBV7-9 with TRBJ2-4, with D uncertain. The CDR3 covers 12 residues. Germline CDR1 is SEHNR and CDR2 is FQNEAQ (reference sequence). The V and J ends lost 1 base and 10 bases respectively, with 8 bases between them. Here the CDR3 reads CASSLEARIQYF. Here the CDR3 DNA reads TGTGCCAGCAGCTTAGAAGCCCGGATTCAGTACTTC. Based on the CDR3 plus reference TRBV7-9 and TRBJ2-4, the full variable domain is DTGVSQNPRHKITKRGQNVTFRCDPISEHNRLYWYRQTLGQGPEFLTYFQNEAQLEKSRLLSDRFSAERPKGSFSTLEIQRTEQGDSAMYLCASSLEARIQYFGAGTRLSVL.

This clone was seen once. CDR3 sequence reads: CASIRQGTDTQYF. The CDR3 coding sequence is TGTGCCAGCATCAGACAGGGAACAGATACGCAGTATTTT. J is TRBJ2-3 and V is TRBV6-5; the match to TRBD1 covers 7 bases. V lost 7 bases and J lost 3; bases outside the gene matches: 4. This CDR3 comprises 13 residues. From germline, CDR1 is MNHEY and CDR2 SVGAGI.

The chain employs TRBV7-9 and TRBJ1-1; weak D call: TRBD1 (5 bases). Germline loops: CDR1 SEHNR, CDR2 FQNEAQ (reference sequence). The V and J ends lost 1 base and 5 bases respectively, with 14 bases between them. There are 15 residues in the CDR3. CDR3 protein: CASSLGGTGGTEAFF. The CDR3 bases are TGTGCCAGCAGCTTAGGGGGAACAGGTGGTACTGAAGCTTTCTTT.